A single sample is the source of the 25 T cell receptor beta chains below, sequenced in a study of cytomegalovirus exposure and HLA in healthy donors. The PCR had 60 Vbeta and 13 Jbeta primers. Method: immunoSEQ multiplex PCR; TCRdb's copy keeps in-frame clones and lacks some. The sample records about 200,000 clones, about four fifths being singletons. Sequenced sample: PBMCs. The receptors stem from a young woman in good health and CMV-seronegative.

The chain links TRBV11-3 to TRBJ2-1, with 9 positions matching TRBD1. Germline lookup yields CDR1 SGHNT and CDR2 YENEEA. The CDR3 is 14 residues long. Trimming cost V 5 bases and J 7 bases; bases outside gene matches: 6. The CDR3, as DNA: TGTGCCAGCAGCCCCAGGACAGGGGCGAATGAGCAGTTCTTC. This translates into CASSPRTGANEQFF.

The CDR3: CASSLWLAGTGELFF. DNA of the CDR3: TGTGCCAGCAGTTTATGGCTAGCGGGAACCGGGGAGCTGTTTTTT. This chain uses TRBV28 with TRBJ2-2, with 9 bases aligning to TRBD2. Germline lookup yields CDR1 MDHEN and CDR2 SYDVKM. The CDR3 is made up of 15 amino acids. V was clipped by 0 bases and J by 5 bases; unmatched bases: 1. The whole variable domain, remainder taken from reference TRBV28 and TRBJ2-2, is DVKVTQSSRYLVKRTGEKVFLECVQDMDHENMFWYRQDPGLGLRLIYFSYDVKMKEKGDIPEGYSVSREKKERFSLILESASTNQTSMYLCASSLWLAGTGELFFGEGSRLTVL.

This rearrangement joins TRBV15 to TRBJ2-7; 12 bases agree with TRBD1. V dropped 5 bases and J dropped 6; count of bases not matched to a gene: 8. Germline assignment: CDR1 LNHNV and CDR2 YYDKDF (reference sequence). This CDR3 contains 15 residues. The CDR3 sequence: CATSRRDRGHGEQYF. The CDR3 DNA follows: TGTGCCACCAGCCGCCGGGACAGGGGGCATGGCGAGCAGTACTTC.

The gene calls are TRBV29-1 and TRBJ2-1; 9 bases line up with TRBD2. This CDR3 spans 17 amino acids. The germline V gene has CDR1 SQVTM and CDR2 ANQGSEA. Trimming at V came to 0 bases and at J to 4 bases, leaving 10 bases not matched to a gene. The CDR3 reads CSVEDLQGLAGYNEQFF. CDR3 coding DNA: TGCAGCGTTGAAGATCTTCAAGGTCTAGCGGGGTACAATGAGCAGTTCTTC.

This chain links TRBV28 with TRBJ1-5; 10 bases align to TRBD1. The CDR3 has 15 amino acids. From germline, CDR1 is MDHEN and CDR2 SYDVKM. The ends lost 4 bases at V and 6 bases at J; junction bases unmatched: 6. Here the CDR3 reads CASSSGDRGGQPQHF. The CDR3, as DNA: TGTGCCAGCAGTTCAGGGGACAGGGGAGGTCAGCCCCAGCATTTT.

This chain links TRBV27 with TRBJ2-3, with 12 bases identical to TRBD2. Germline trimming cut 4 bases from V and 3 bases from J; bases unmatched to any gene: 8. The CDR3 contains 17 residues. CDR1 and CDR2 from the germline V gene are MNHEY and SMNVEV (reference sequence). The CDR3 reads CASSSTTSGRRTDTQYF. CDR3 coding DNA: TGTGCCAGCAGTTCTACCACTAGCGGGAGGAGAACAGATACGCAGTATTTT.

The V call is TRBV20-1, the J call TRBJ2-1; D is unresolved. This CDR3 contains 11 residues. CDR1 and CDR2 (germline): DFQATT, SNEGSKA (reference sequence). V was clipped by 4 bases and J by 6 bases, with 7 bases between them. Here the CDR3 reads CSATDLNEQFF. The CDR3 DNA reads TGCAGTGCTACAGACCTCAATGAGCAGTTCTTC.

The chain uses TRBV10-2 and TRBJ1-1; D is possibly TRBD1 (6 bases). V gave up 3 bases and J gave up 6 bases, with 8 bases separating them. The CDR3 contains 12 residues. CDR1 is WSHSY, CDR2 SAAADI, per germline. The CDR3 spells CASSEGGAEAFF. For the CDR3, the DNA is TGCGCCAGCAGTGAAGGGGGGGCTGAAGCTTTCTTT.

The V and J genes are TRBV11-2 and TRBJ1-5; 7 nucleotides align to TRBD1. This CDR3 spans 13 amino acids. J gave up 6 bases and V 8 bases, and 7 bases lay outside the gene matches. The germline V gene has CDR1 SGHAT and CDR2 FQNNGV. The CDR3 region has the DNA TGTGCCAGCGCAGGACAGGAAGGTCAGCCCCAGCATTTT. The encoded protein is CASAGQEGQPQHF.

V is TRBV28 and J is TRBJ1-4, with D possibly matching TRBD1 (5 bases). The length of the CDR3 is 13 residues. V dropped 6 bases and J dropped 5 bases, with 10 bases sitting between them. Germline CDR1 reads MDHEN; CDR2 reads SYDVKM. The CDR3 protein is CASRITGNEKLFF. The CDR3 nucleotides are TGTGCCAGCAGGATTACAGGAAATGAAAAACTGTTTTTT.

The chain has TRBV7-2 and TRBJ1-1; unclear D gene. From germline, CDR1 is SGHTA and CDR2 FQGNSA. The CDR3 is made up of 15 amino acids. Trimming took 6 bases from V and 0 from J, leaving 14 bases between them. The CDR3 spells CASSQITGLNTEAFF. In DNA, the CDR3 is TGTGCCAGCAGTCAAATTACGGGTTTGAACACTGAAGCTTTCTTT.

The chain couples TRBV27 to TRBJ2-3; D perhaps matches TRBD2 (5 bases). Germline CDR1 and CDR2: MNHEY and SMNVEV (reference sequence). The length of the CDR3 is 15 residues. The V end was cut by 3 bases, the J end by 0 bases, with 10 bases between. The CDR3: CASSFRWTSTDTQYF. The CDR3 DNA reads TGTGCCAGCAGTTTCCGGTGGACTAGCACAGATACGCAGTATTTT.

The rearrangement links TRBV5-4 to TRBJ2-1; 7 bases are a match to TRBD2. This CDR3 spans 14 amino acids. The J segment lost 4 bases and the V segment lost 6 bases, leaving 7 bases of the junction unmatched. Germline V gene sequence: CDR1 SGHNT, CDR2 YYREEE (reference sequence). This CDR3 is CASKVWEGYNEQFF. CDR3 nucleotides: TGTGCCAGCAAGGTGTGGGAGGGGTACAATGAGCAGTTCTTC.

This chain uses TRBV7-2 with TRBJ2-2; D might be TRBD1 (5 bases). The CDR3 consists of 14 residues. Trimming took off 2 bases at V and 4 bases at J, with 8 bases between the two ends. Germline loops: CDR1 SGHTA, CDR2 FQGNSA. The CDR3 DNA reads as TGTGCCAGCAGCTTAATTCAGGGCACCGGGGAGCTGTTTTTT. Translation gives CASSLIQGTGELFF.

This chain links TRBV10-2 with TRBJ2-1; a possible D gene is TRBD1 (6 bases). This CDR3 spans 14 amino acids. V lost 6 bases and J 9 bases, leaving 18 bases between the germline ends. Germline V lookup: CDR1 WSHSY, CDR2 SAAADI. CDR3 residues: CASRSQGSTGEQFF. DNA of the CDR3: TGCGCCAGCAGATCGCAGGGGAGTACCGGTGAGCAGTTCTTC.

The chain combines TRBV27 with TRBJ1-2, with 7 bases fitting TRBD1. The CDR3 has 16 residues. Germline V gene sequence: CDR1 MNHEY, CDR2 SMNVEV (reference sequence). The V segment lost 4 bases and the J segment 1 base; nucleotides outside the gene matches: 9. The CDR3 is CASSWDVGTVNYGYTF. The DNA of the CDR3 is TGTGCCAGCAGTTGGGATGTCGGGACAGTTAACTATGGCTACACCTTC.

CDR3 region: CASSVVLAGGKDTQYF. As DNA, the CDR3 is TGTGCCAGCAGCGTAGTTCTAGCGGGAGGAAAAGATACGCAGTATTTT. The chain recombines TRBV9 with TRBJ2-3; 11 nucleotides match TRBD2. The germline V gene has CDR1 SGDLS and CDR2 YYNGEE. V lost 0 bases to trimming and J lost 5 bases; unmatched junction nucleotides: 5. CDR3 length: 16 amino acids.

The rearrangement joins TRBV5-4 to TRBJ2-7, with unresolved D. CDR1 is SGHNT and CDR2 is YYREEE in the germline V gene (reference sequence). The V and J ends lost 4 bases and 2 bases respectively, with 4 bases between them. This CDR3 is built from 11 residues. CDR3 amino acids: CASSGPYEQYF. The CDR3 coding sequence is TGTGCCAGCAGCGGGCCCTACGAGCAGTACTTC.

The V call is TRBV27, the J call TRBJ2-7; TRBD2 matches 9 bases. V lost 7 bases and J lost 4; bases outside the gene matches: 8. Looked up from germline, CDR1 is MNHEY and CDR2 is SMNVEV (reference sequence). The length of the CDR3 is 14 residues. Written as DNA, the CDR3 is TGTGCCAGCAAAAATAGCGGGAGCTTTTACGAGCAGTACTTC. It specifies CASKNSGSFYEQYF.

The chain combines TRBV7-9 with TRBJ1-2; 10 nucleotides agree with TRBD1. Germline CDR1 SEHNR, CDR2 FQNEAQ (reference sequence). The CDR3 has 13 amino acids. Trimming cost V 7 bases and J 7 bases; bases outside gene matches: 6. This chain's CDR3 is CASIETGGCGYTF. CDR3 DNA: TGTGCCAGCATCGAGACAGGGGGCTGTGGCTACACCTTC.

This rearrangement joins TRBV7-9 to TRBJ1-1, with TRBD1 identical over 8 bases. J gave up 6 bases and V 4 bases, and 10 bases lay outside the gene matches. Germline V lookup: CDR1 SEHNR, CDR2 FQNEAQ (reference sequence). This CDR3 contains 15 residues. CDR3: CASSSLQGGIAEAFF. The CDR3 DNA sequence: TGTGCCAGCAGCTCGTTACAGGGGGGGATCGCTGAAGCTTTCTTT.

The chain has TRBV11-3 and TRBJ2-2; D unresolved. The CDR3 sequence is 15 residues long. Germline V gene lookup returns CDR1 SGHNT and CDR2 YENEEA. Trimming removed 6 bases from V and 3 bases from J, with 14 bases in between. This chain's CDR3 is CASRGSLADTGELFF. DNA of the CDR3: TGTGCCAGCAGGGGTAGCCTGGCGGACACCGGGGAGCTGTTTTTT.

The chain has TRBV6-1 and TRBJ2-1, with D possibly being TRBD1 (5 bases). Germline CDR1 is MNHNS and CDR2 is SASEGT. The CDR3 is made up of 14 amino acids. V dropped 6 bases and J dropped 7 bases, with 16 bases sitting between them. The CDR3: CASRDTGWENEQFF. DNA for the CDR3: TGTGCCAGCAGGGACACTGGCTGGGAAAATGAGCAGTTCTTC.

The chain is built from TRBV28 and TRBJ2-7, with TRBD2 matching 11 bases. The CDR3 has 15 residues. Germline V lookup: CDR1 MDHEN, CDR2 SYDVKM. V was pared by 5 bases and J by 12 bases, with 15 bases of the junction left unmatched. In DNA, the CDR3 is TGTGCCAGCAGTCCCCCGACTAGCGGGGCGGGTAACCCGTACTTC. Translated, it gives CASSPPTSGAGNPYF.

This clone was seen a single time. The V call is TRBV19, the J call TRBJ2-3; TRBD1 matches at 7 bases. J was trimmed by 5 bases and V by 7 bases; bases with no gene match: 6. Germline V gives CDR1 LNHDA, CDR2 SQIVND (reference sequence). This CDR3 has 13 amino acids. Here the CDR3 DNA reads TGTGCCAGTAACGAGGGGGCGGAAGATACGCAGTATTTT. Amino acids: CASNEGAEDTQYF.